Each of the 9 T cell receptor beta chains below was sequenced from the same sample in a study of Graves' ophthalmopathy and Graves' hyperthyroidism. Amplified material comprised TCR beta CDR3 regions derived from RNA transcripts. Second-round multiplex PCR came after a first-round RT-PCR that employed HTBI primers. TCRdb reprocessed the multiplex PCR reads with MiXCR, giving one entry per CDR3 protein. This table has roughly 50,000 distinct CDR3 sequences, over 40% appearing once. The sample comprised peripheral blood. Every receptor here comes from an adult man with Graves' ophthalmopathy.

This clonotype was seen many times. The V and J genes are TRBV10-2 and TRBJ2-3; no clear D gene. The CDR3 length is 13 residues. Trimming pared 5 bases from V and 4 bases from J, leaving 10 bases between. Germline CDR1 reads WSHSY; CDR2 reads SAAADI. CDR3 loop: CASSQQTADTQYF. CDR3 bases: TGCGCCAGCAGTCAGCAGACGGCAGATACGCAGTATTTT.

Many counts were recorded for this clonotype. CDR3 DNA sequence: TGCGCCAGCAGCTATGAGACGGGAACTAACTATGGCTACACCTTC. This encodes CASSYETGTNYGYTF. The gene calls are TRBV5-1 and TRBJ1-2; unclear D gene. Germline CDR1 and CDR2: SGHRS and YFSETQ. The CDR3 has 15 amino acids. The V end lost 3 bases, the J end lost 0 bases, and 12 bases lay between the germline ends.

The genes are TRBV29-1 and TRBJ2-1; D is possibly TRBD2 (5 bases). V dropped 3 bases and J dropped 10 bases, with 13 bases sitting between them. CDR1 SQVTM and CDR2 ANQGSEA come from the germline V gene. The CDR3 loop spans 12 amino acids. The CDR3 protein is CSVEKGPGEQFF. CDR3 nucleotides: TGCAGCGTTGAGAAAGGGCCGGGGGAGCAGTTCTTC.

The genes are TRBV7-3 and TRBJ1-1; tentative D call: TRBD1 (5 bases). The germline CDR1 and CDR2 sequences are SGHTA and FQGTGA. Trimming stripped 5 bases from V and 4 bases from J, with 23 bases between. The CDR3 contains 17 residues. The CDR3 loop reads CASSAERTSGGSTEAFF. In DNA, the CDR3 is TGTGCCAGCAGCGCCGAAAGGACTAGCGGGGGATCCACTGAAGCTTTCTTT.

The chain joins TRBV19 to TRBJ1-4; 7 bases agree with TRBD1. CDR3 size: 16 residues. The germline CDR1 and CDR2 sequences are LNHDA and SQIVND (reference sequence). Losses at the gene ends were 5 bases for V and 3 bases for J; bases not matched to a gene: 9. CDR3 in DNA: TGTGCCAGTAGTCCCATTACAGGGGCCTCTAATGAAAAACTGTTTTTT. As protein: CASSPITGASNEKLFF.

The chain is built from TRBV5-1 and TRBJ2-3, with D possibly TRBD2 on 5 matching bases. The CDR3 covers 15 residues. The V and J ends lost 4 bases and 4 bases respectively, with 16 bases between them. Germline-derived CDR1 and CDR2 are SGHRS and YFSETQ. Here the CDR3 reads CASSLKELAPDTQYF. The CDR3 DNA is TGCGCCAGCAGCCTAAAGGAGCTAGCCCCAGATACGCAGTATTTT.

CDR3 nucleotide sequence: TGTGCCAGCACGCCTCAGGGGGATGTCACTGAAGCTTTCTTT. Amino acid sequence: CASTPQGDVTEAFF. The chain carries TRBV7-9 and TRBJ1-1; 7 bases match TRBD1. The CDR3 consists of 14 residues. V lost 7 bases and J lost 4; bases outside the gene matches: 9. The germline V gene encodes CDR1 SEHNR and CDR2 FQNEAQ (reference sequence).

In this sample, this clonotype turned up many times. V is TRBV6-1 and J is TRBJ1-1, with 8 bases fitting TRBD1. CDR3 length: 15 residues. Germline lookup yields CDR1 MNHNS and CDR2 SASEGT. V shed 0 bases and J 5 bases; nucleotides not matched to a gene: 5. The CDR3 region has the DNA TGTGCCAGCAGTGAAGCGTTTGGACAGGGTACTGAAGCTTTCTTT. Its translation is CASSEAFGQGTEAFF.

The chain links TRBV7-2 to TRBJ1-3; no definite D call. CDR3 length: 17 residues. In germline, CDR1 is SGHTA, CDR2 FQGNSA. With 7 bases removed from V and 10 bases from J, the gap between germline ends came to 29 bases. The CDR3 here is CASTPQFGIAGGETIYF. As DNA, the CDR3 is TGTGCCAGCACCCCCCAGTTTGGGATAGCGGGAGGAGAGACCATATATTTT. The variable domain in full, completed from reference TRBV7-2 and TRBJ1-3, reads GAGVSQSPSNKVTEKGKDVELRCDPISGHTALYWYRQSLGQGLEFLIYFQGNSAPDKSGLPSDRFSAERTGGSVSTLTIQRTQQEDSAVYLCASTPQFGIAGGETIYFGEGSWLTVV.